The clone carrying this T cell receptor beta chain occurred a few times. Its antigen remains unidentified. Naive CD4+ T cells were purified with Tregs depleted by CD25. Findings and limits, study-wide: Tumor memory CD4+ T cell TCR gene usage clustered with blood and lymph node memory CD4+ cells and lymph node naive CD4+ cells.

Full-length variable regions came from constant-region reverse primers plus semi-nested Nested Universal Primer A PCR. TCRdb re-called the 5' RACE reads through MiXCR, storing one row per CDR3 protein. The sample lists tens of thousands of distinct CDR3 sequences; 25% to 35% were seen once. Trimming took 7 bases from V and 5 from J, leaving 14 bases between them. From germline, CDR1 is MRHNA and CDR2 SNTAGT. There are 14 residues in the CDR3. Sequencing was performed on naive CD4+ T cells sorted from blood. As for subset: naive CD4+ T cells, CD4+CD45RA+CD25-. This chain joins TRBV6-4 and TRBJ2-2; possible D gene TRBD2, 5 bases. This TCR was sampled from a female donor with breast cancer. CDR3 amino acids: CASTPRPGTGELFF. The DNA of the CDR3 is TGTGCCAGCACCCCCCGTCCGGGGACCGGGGAGCTGTTTTTT.